This TCR beta chain was retrieved from a study of T cell repertoires in cytomegalovirus infection. Study-level information: Public TCR beta signatures provided an indication of both CMV infection and a matching HLA type. Study-level findings and limits: There were carriers of CMV plus the relevant HLA, and cumulative public TCR beta family frequency identified them. Dominating the ex vivo response were TCR beta clonotypes that were CMV-specific and HLA-C-restricted.

A note on this clonotype: No antigen is known for it.

Trimming took off 5 bases at V and 7 bases at J, with 15 bases between the two ends. The CDR3 covers 13 residues. Germline-derived CDR1 and CDR2 are MGHRA and YSYEKL. TCRdb processed the reads anew with MiXCR; each CDR3 protein has one entry. Among about 190,000 distinct CDR3 sequences listed, roughly 30% were seen once. V usage is TRBV4-1 and J usage is TRBJ2-7; D perhaps matches TRBD1 (6 bases). The sequence was collected from a human donor in good health (CMV status not recorded). Some clones in this sample may be carry-over from other donors' samples. Sequencing used PBMCs. Here the CDR3 reads CASSSLGGREQYF. CDR3 nucleotide sequence: TGCGCCAGCAGCTCGCTAGGGGGAAGGGAGCAGTACTTC.